Only one count was recorded for the clone carrying this T cell receptor beta chain. The antigen remains undetermined. Produced via immunoSEQ multiplex PCR; TCRdb's table is partial and in-frame only. The sample carries under 90,000 clones, about 85% recorded once. The entry originates in a study of OX40 agonist ivuxolimab in advanced cancers. Study-level findings and limits: With doses of 0.1-3.0 mg/kg, partial responders showed among the lowest clonal expansion.

The germline V gene has CDR1 LNHNV and CDR2 YYDKDF (reference sequence). The trim removed 5 bases at V and 5 bases at J, leaving 8 bases unmatched. This CDR3 is built from 14 residues. The receptor was derived from an adult with an advanced solid tumor such as melanoma, head and neck, liver or kidney cancer. The J gene is TRBJ2-5, the V gene TRBV15; 7 bases align to TRBD1. The input for sequencing was CD4+ or CD8+ T cells sorted from blood, taken in a trial of the OX40 agonist ivuxolimab. CDR3 loop: CATSPGQPSETQYF. DNA for the CDR3: TGTGCCACCAGCCCGGGACAGCCCAGCGAGACCCAGTACTTC.